This TCR beta chain was identified in a study of regulatory T cells in long-lasting Graves disease. The study's findings and limits: Among the persistent patients, 2,500 to 3,000 public clonotypes were shared, more than the roughly 970 shared among new patients.

This clonotype was seen more than once but under ten times. What it recognizes is unknown. The time point denotes: persistent/refractory GD, antithyroid drugs over 5 years with positive TRAb. PBMC RNA was the source of the TCR library. Patients were enrolled at an endocrinology department in Xi'an, China. According to the study, TCR beta libraries were built with iRepertoire HTBI primers and CDR3-region Arm-PCR. TCRdb redid the calling of the multiplex PCR reads with MiXCR, one entry per CDR3 protein. The sample includes fewer than 600,000 distinct CDR3 sequences, approximately 23% of them seen just once. CDR3 length: 18 amino acids. CDR1 and CDR2 (germline): LNHDA, SQIVND (reference sequence). V lost 3 bases and J 1 base, leaving 19 bases between the germline ends.

The source is a female donor with Graves disease. The V and J genes are TRBV19 and TRBJ1-5; unclear D gene. The specimen was peripheral blood mononuclear cells (PBMCs), collected when the disease was refractory, from a patient treated with antithyroid drugs. The CDR3: CASSMTTEGIWSNQPQHF. DNA of the CDR3: TGTGCCAGTAGTATGACAACGGAGGGAATATGGAGCAATCAGCCCCAGCATTTT.